Below, 27 T cell receptor beta chains from the same sample are listed, as sequenced in a study of blood T cell repertoires in COVID-19. Clones were sequenced by immunoSEQ multiplex PCR, and TCRdb holds only the in-frame ones, with some missing. Found here are roughly 200,000 clones, roughly 82% of them singletons; the top ten hold about 12%. The sequenced material came from PBMCs or T cells enriched from blood (not recorded which). The receptor set was obtained from a man in his forties who had recovered from COVID-19.

This chain links TRBV19 with TRBJ1-2; TRBD1 matches 7 bases. V lost 3 bases to trimming and J lost 5 bases; unmatched junction nucleotides: 9. Germline lookup yields CDR1 LNHDA and CDR2 SQIVND (reference sequence). The CDR3 totals 15 residues. The CDR3 is CASSIRDRGNYGYTF. CDR3 sequence (DNA): TGTGCCAGTAGTATCCGGGACAGAGGTAATTATGGCTACACCTTC.

V is TRBV3-1 (or the pseudogene TRBV3-2) and J is TRBJ2-7, with D possibly matching TRBD1 (6 bases). The germline gives CDR1 LGHDT, CDR2 YNNKEL (reference sequence). Trimming took 3 bases from V and 6 from J, leaving 18 bases between them. This CDR3 spans 15 amino acids. CDR3 DNA: TGTGCCAGCAGCCATCAGGGGACCCGTCCGTCCGAGCAGTACTTC. Protein sequence: CASSHQGTRPSEQYF.

Of note for this clone: One junction end does not reproduce the germline sequence, and a read error may be involved. V gene TRBV7-7 combines with J gene TRBJ2-3; 9 bases fit TRBD1. Germline CDR1 is SSHAT and CDR2 is FNYEAQ (reference sequence). The CDR3 is 18 residues long. CDR3 nucleotide sequence: TGTGCTAGCAGCCCCTTGCTGGGGACAGGGTCAGGTAGTGGTACGCAGTATTTT. Translated, it gives CASSPLLGTGSGSGTQYF. Looking up the rest from reference TRBV7-7 and TRBJ2-3 gives the full variable domain: GAGVSQSPRYKVTKRGQDVTLRCDPISSHATLYWYQQALGQGPEFLTYFNYEAQPDKSGLPSDRFSAERPEGSISTLTIQRTEQRDSAMYRCASSPLLGTGSGSGTQYFGPGTRLTVL.

A few counts support this clone. The chain is built from TRBV2 and TRBJ1-5; D possibly corresponds to TRBD1 (5 bases). The CDR3 is made up of 13 amino acids. Germline values: CDR1 SNHLY, CDR2 FYNNEI. V was shortened by 8 bases and J by 9 bases, with 17 bases between the two germline ends. CDR3 coding DNA: TGTGCCAGCCAGATGGACATTAGTCCGCCCCAGCATTTT. This sequence encodes CASQMDISPPQHF.

The V call is TRBV7-2, the J call TRBJ2-1; 9 nucleotides line up with TRBD2. There are 14 residues in the CDR3. Germline lookup yields CDR1 SGHTA and CDR2 FQGNSA. J gave up 9 bases and V 8 bases, and 11 bases lay outside the gene matches. The CDR3 DNA reads TGTGCCAGCTCCCTGGGACTAGCCTTCCCTGAGCAGTTCTTC. It specifies CASSLGLAFPEQFF.

This chain connects TRBV27 to TRBJ2-1, with 10 bases identical to TRBD1. CDR3 length equals 16 residues. CDR1 is MNHEY, CDR2 SMNVEV, per germline (reference sequence). The junction had 7 bases not matched to a gene; V was cut back by 0 bases and J by 8 bases. The CDR3 loop is CASSLSRQGARDEQFF. CDR3 DNA: TGTGCCAGCAGTTTATCGAGACAGGGGGCGCGGGATGAGCAGTTCTTC.

J is TRBJ2-3 and V is TRBV30, with TRBD2 as a possible D gene (5 bases). CDR1 GTSNPN and CDR2 SVGIG come from the germline V gene (reference sequence). The CDR3 is made up of 16 amino acids. Between the trimmed V and J ends, which lost 4 bases and 6 bases, there was a span of 23 bases. In DNA form, the CDR3 reads TGTGCCTGGACAGATGGGAGCCGACGGGGTGGCGATACGCAGTATTTT. This sequence encodes CAWTDGSRRGGDTQYF. Based on the CDR3 plus reference TRBV30 and TRBJ2-3, the full variable domain is SQTIHQWPATLVQPVGSPLSLECTVEGTSNPNLYWYRQAAGRGLQLLFYSVGIGQISSEVPQNLSASRPQDRQFILSSKKLLLSDSGFYLCAWTDGSRRGGDTQYFGPGTRLTVL.

This chain connects TRBV4-3 to TRBJ1-1, with no clear D. The V gene lost 2 bases and the J gene lost 0 bases, with 16 bases spanning the gap. The CDR3 consists of 17 residues. From germline, CDR1 is LGHNA and CDR2 YSLEER. CDR3 sequence (DNA): TGCGCCAGCAGCCAATATCTTCCCGGGTCAATGAACACTGAAGCTTTCTTT. Encoded protein: CASSQYLPGSMNTEAFF.

J is TRBJ2-3 and V is TRBV7-2; 13 bases match TRBD2. The V segment lost 5 bases and the J segment 3 bases; nucleotides outside the gene matches: 2. Germline V gene sequence: CDR1 SGHTA, CDR2 FQGNSA. This CDR3 is 15 amino acids long. CDR3 DNA sequence: TGTGCCAGCAGCGTACTAGCGGGGGGGACAGATACGCAGTATTTT. It specifies CASSVLAGGTDTQYF.

V and J are TRBV28 and TRBJ1-5; the D gene is possibly TRBD1 (6 bases). This CDR3 is 14 amino acids long. Per germline, CDR1 MDHEN and CDR2 SYDVKM. V was clipped by 3 bases and J by 3 bases, with 9 bases between them. The CDR3 DNA reads as TGTGCCAGCAGTTTGGGGGGGCCCAATCAGCCCCAGCATTTT. This sequence encodes CASSLGGPNQPQHF.

As regards this clone: The same CDR3 can be traced to other DNA sequences in this sample. The chain has TRBV5-1 and TRBJ2-2; the D gene is possibly TRBD2 (6 bases). Per germline, CDR1 SGHRS and CDR2 YFSETQ. The ends were cut back, 0 bases at V and 0 bases at J, with 9 bases in the middle. The CDR3 spans 16 residues. In nucleotides, the CDR3 is TGCGCCAGCAGCTTGGAGGCGGGGACGAACACCGGGGAGCTGTTTTTT. Its translation: CASSLEAGTNTGELFF.

This rearrangement joins TRBV6-1 to TRBJ2-2; D ambiguous. Trimming took 2 bases from V and 7 from J, leaving 14 bases between them. The CDR3 is 15 residues long. CDR1 and CDR2 from the germline V gene are MNHNS and SASEGT. The CDR3 loop is CASSEISQRGGELFF. The CDR3 region has the DNA TGTGCCAGCAGTGAAATCTCCCAGCGAGGCGGGGAGCTGTTTTTT.

The table lists this clone with a few counts. The J gene is TRBJ1-3, the V gene TRBV11-2; D is possibly TRBD1 (6 bases). This CDR3 spans 13 amino acids. Germline V gene lookup returns CDR1 SGHAT and CDR2 FQNNGV. Trimming shortened V by 6 bases and J by 6 bases, and 12 bases separated the two germline ends. The CDR3 spells CASSPWDKNTIYF. As DNA, the CDR3 is TGTGCCAGCAGTCCATGGGACAAAAACACCATATATTTT. Filled out from reference TRBV11-2 and TRBJ1-3, the complete variable domain reads EAGVAQSPRYKIIEKRQSVAFWCNPISGHATLYWYQQILGQGPKLLIQFQNNGVVDDSQLPKDRFSAERLKGVDSTLKIQPAKLEDSAVYLCASSPWDKNTIYFGEGSWLTVV.

This clone was counted only a few times. The J gene is TRBJ1-1, the V gene TRBV27, with D tentatively TRBD1 (6 bases). Germline V gene lookup returns CDR1 MNHEY and CDR2 SMNVEV (reference sequence). V was trimmed by 8 bases and J by 3 bases, leaving 13 bases between them. The CDR3 has 13 amino acids. In DNA form, the CDR3 reads TGTGCCAGCTCCCCGGGACACTACACTGAAGCTTTCTTT. It codes for CASSPGHYTEAFF.

The V gene is TRBV7-2, the J gene TRBJ2-3; 7 positions agree with TRBD2. Germline assignment: CDR1 SGHTA and CDR2 FQGNSA. The trim removed 1 base at V and 0 bases at J, leaving 4 bases unmatched. The CDR3 is 16 amino acids. CDR3 loop: CASSLGASGSTDTQYF. The CDR3 region has the DNA TGTGCCAGCAGCTTAGGGGCTAGCGGAAGCACAGATACGCAGTATTTT.

The V call is TRBV5-6, the J call TRBJ2-7; 8 bases match TRBD1. The CDR3 loop spans 13 amino acids. The V gene's germline CDR1 is SGHDT and CDR2 YYEEEE. The V gene end was trimmed by 3 bases and the J gene end by 4 bases; junction bases not matched to a gene: 3. CDR3 coding DNA: TGTGCCAGCAGCTCGGGGACAGGTTACGAGCAGTACGTC. Translating it yields CASSSGTGYEQYV.

The genes are TRBV6-5 and TRBJ1-2, with 8 bases that match TRBD1. Germline CDR1 MNHEY, CDR2 SVGAGI. V trimming: 6 bases; J trimming: 8 bases; junction bases outside the gene matches: 11. The CDR3 totals 14 residues. This CDR3 is CASRTGQGDRGYTF. The CDR3 DNA sequence: TGTGCCAGCAGGACAGGACAGGGTGATAGGGGCTACACCTTC.

The V call is TRBV18, the J call TRBJ2-6; D is undetermined. There are 20 residues in the CDR3. Germline V gives CDR1 KGHSH, CDR2 LQKENI. The germline V and J ends were trimmed by 4 bases and 0 bases, with 22 bases remaining between them. CDR3 amino acids: CASSQIGSKTPSSGANVLTF. For the CDR3, the DNA is TGTGCCAGCTCACAGATTGGTTCAAAGACACCCTCCTCTGGGGCCAACGTCCTGACTTTC.

The chain is built from TRBV30 and TRBJ1-1; 7 bases map to TRBD1. CDR1 is GTSNPN and CDR2 is SVGIG in the germline V gene (reference sequence). The V segment lost 1 base and the J segment 1 base; nucleotides outside the gene matches: 6. This CDR3 is built from 15 residues. The CDR3 is CAWSGQGGRNTEAFF. The CDR3 bases are TGTGCCTGGAGTGGACAGGGAGGTAGGAACACTGAAGCTTTCTTT. Variable domain in full (rest from reference TRBV30 and TRBJ1-1): SQTIHQWPATLVQPVGSPLSLECTVEGTSNPNLYWYRQAAGRGLQLLFYSVGIGQISSEVPQNLSASRPQDRQFILSSKKLLLSDSGFYLCAWSGQGGRNTEAFFGQGTRLTVV.

The rearrangement joins TRBV10-3 to TRBJ1-1; 7 nucleotides align to TRBD1. Losses at the gene ends were 4 bases for V and 4 bases for J; bases not matched to a gene: 9. This CDR3 contains 15 residues. The V gene's germline CDR1 is ENHRY and CDR2 SYGVKD. The CDR3 sequence is CAISALTGDGTEAFF. DNA of the CDR3: TGTGCCATCAGTGCCCTCACAGGGGATGGCACTGAAGCTTTCTTT.

V usage is TRBV7-2 and J usage is TRBJ2-7, with D tentatively TRBD2 (6 bases). The V end lost 3 bases, the J end lost 5 bases, and 14 bases lay between the germline ends. Per germline, CDR1 SGHTA and CDR2 FQGNSA. CDR3 length: 14 amino acids. The CDR3: CASSLGRDSNEQYV. The CDR3 DNA reads TGTGCCAGCAGCTTGGGCCGGGACTCTAACGAGCAGTACGTC.

The chain joins TRBV18 to TRBJ2-7, with a tentative D call TRBD1 (6 bases). This CDR3 is 15 amino acids long. The germline V and J ends were trimmed by 3 bases and 3 bases, with 15 bases remaining between them. Germline V gives CDR1 KGHSH, CDR2 LQKENI. CDR3 amino acids: CASSPPGRGNYEQYF. In DNA form, the CDR3 reads TGTGCCAGCTCACCTCCCGGCAGGGGCAACTACGAGCAGTACTTC.

This chain joins TRBV19 and TRBJ1-2, with D possibly matching TRBD1 (5 bases). The CDR3 consists of 14 residues. The germline CDR1 and CDR2 sequences are LNHDA and SQIVND (reference sequence). The ends were cut back, 6 bases at V and 2 bases at J, with 13 bases in the middle. CDR3 in DNA: TGTGCCAGTAGGGGGACTGAGGGCAACTATGGCTACACCTTC. Translated, it gives CASRGTEGNYGYTF.

This clone was counted once. The genes are TRBV30 and TRBJ1-4; D is possibly TRBD1 (5 bases). Trimming pared 0 bases from V and 2 bases from J, leaving 10 bases between. The germline CDR1 and CDR2 sequences are GTSNPN and SVGIG (reference sequence). The CDR3 runs to 15 residues. CDR3 nucleotide sequence: TGTGCCTGGAGTGTTGGGGCCGCCACTAATGAAAAACTGTTTTTT. It specifies CAWSVGAATNEKLFF. Using reference TRBV30 and TRBJ1-4 for the parts outside the CDR3, the full variable domain is SQTIHQWPATLVQPVGSPLSLECTVEGTSNPNLYWYRQAAGRGLQLLFYSVGIGQISSEVPQNLSASRPQDRQFILSSKKLLLSDSGFYLCAWSVGAATNEKLFFGSGTQLSVL.

V is TRBV6-5 and J is TRBJ1-1, with TRBD1 identical over 8 bases. The CDR3 length is 13 residues. V shed 10 bases, J shed 3 bases, and the junction held 7 bases outside the gene matches. The germline gives CDR1 MNHEY, CDR2 SVGAGI. The chain's CDR3 is CATRQGQYTEAFF. The CDR3 nucleotides read TGTGCCACCCGACAGGGGCAATACACTGAAGCTTTCTTT.

The chain links TRBV5-4 to TRBJ2-3; 10 nucleotides match TRBD2. This CDR3 region has 16 residues. In germline, CDR1 is SGHNT, CDR2 YYREEE (reference sequence). The V and J ends lost 3 bases and 0 bases, in that order; junction bases with no gene match: 4. CDR3 bases: TGTGCCAGCAGCTACGGACTAGCGGAGAGCACAGATACGCAGTATTTT. This sequence encodes CASSYGLAESTDTQYF.

The chain employs TRBV27 and TRBJ2-1, with a tentative D call TRBD1 (6 bases). Per the germline V gene, CDR1 is MNHEY and CDR2 is SMNVEV (reference sequence). This CDR3 is 14 amino acids long. V was clipped by 3 bases and J by 10 bases, with 16 bases between them. The chain's CDR3 is CASSFSWDTSEQFF. DNA for the CDR3: TGTGCCAGCAGTTTCTCTTGGGACACATCAGAGCAGTTCTTC.